This T cell receptor (beta chain) was retrieved from a study of regulatory T cells in long-lasting Graves disease. There are many counts of this clonotype. Both iRepertoire HTBI primers and Arm-PCR of CDR3 regions were used to build the TCR beta libraries. TCRdb independently ran MiXCR on the multiplex PCR reads; one entry per CDR3 protein. Of 200,000 to 250,000 distinct CDR3 sequences in the sample, roughly 19% were seen once. The time point was: newly diagnosed GD, antithyroid drugs for less than 3 months. RNA from PBMCs was the source of the TCR library. CDR1 WSHSY and CDR2 SAAADI come from the germline V gene. The CDR3 is 12 residues long. Trimming shortened V by 3 bases and J by 1 base, and 4 bases separated the two germline ends. The sample was also reused in another study, on T cells in Graves' hyperthyroidism and ophthalmopathy.

The source material was peripheral blood mononuclear cells (PBMCs), sampled at new diagnosis, from a patient treated with antithyroid drugs. The source of this sequence is a woman aged 25 to 39 with Graves disease. This chain uses TRBV10-2 with TRBJ2-7; D is unresolved. The CDR3 DNA sequence: TGCGCCAGCAGTGATATGTCCTACGAGCAGTACTTC. Protein product: CASSDMSYEQYF.